What follows are 12 T cell receptor beta chains derived from one specimen sequenced in a study of CD8+CD57+ T cells in acquired aplastic anemia. Profiles of TCR beta VDJ and CDR3 were generated from a genomic DNA template. TCRdb itself ran the reads through MiXCR, one entry per CDR3 protein. The table shows over 200,000 distinct CDR3 sequences, with around 60% occurring only once. Input material: sorted CD4+, CD8+, or CD8+CD57+ T cells (not recorded which) from PBMCs. The receptors come from a human donor in good health.

There are many counts of this clonotype. The J gene is TRBJ2-7, the V gene TRBV4-1; perhaps TRBD2 as D (6 bases). Trimming shortened V by 1 base and J by 0 bases, and 22 bases separated the two germline ends. This CDR3 is 19 amino acids long. Germline CDR1 reads MGHRA; CDR2 reads YSYEKL. CDR3 bases: TGCGCCAGCAGCCAAGCGCGCGGGAAGGGTCGAGGGGCCTCCTACGAGCAGTACTTC. This gives the protein CASSQARGKGRGASYEQYF.

V usage is TRBV4-3 and J usage is TRBJ1-1, with a tentative D call TRBD1 (5 bases). The CDR3 is made up of 16 amino acids. V was shortened by 0 bases and J by 1 base, with 12 bases between the two germline ends. The germline CDR1 and CDR2 sequences are LGHNA and YSLEER. The DNA of the CDR3 is TGCGCCAGCAGCCAAGATACGGGGGATGCGAACACTGAAGCTTTCTTT. Encoded protein: CASSQDTGDANTEAFF.

This clonotype turned up a few times. The V call is TRBV20-1, the J call TRBJ1-6, with D perhaps matching TRBD1 (5 bases). CDR1 DFQATT and CDR2 SNEGSKA come from the germline V gene (reference sequence). The V end was cut by 0 bases, the J end by 6 bases, with 12 bases between. The CDR3 runs 15 residues. CDR3 nucleotides: TGCAGTGCTAGAGATGTGCGACAGCCTAATTCACCCCTCCACTTT. This gives the protein CSARDVRQPNSPLHF.

The gene calls are TRBV10-2 and TRBJ2-1; unclear D gene. The CDR3 contains 14 residues. V shed 3 bases and J shed 3 bases, with 9 bases lying between them. CDR1 and CDR2 from the germline V gene are WSHSY and SAAADI. DNA for the CDR3: TGCGCCAGCAGTGATTTGTGGGACTACAATGAGCAGTTCTTC. It encodes CASSDLWDYNEQFF.

The V call is TRBV7-9, the J call TRBJ1-5, with TRBD1 identical over 8 bases. This CDR3 region has 15 residues. From germline, CDR1 is SEHNR and CDR2 FQNEAQ (reference sequence). V lost 5 bases to trimming and J lost 6 bases; unmatched junction nucleotides: 9. The CDR3 sequence is CASSPQGAISQPQHF. The CDR3 nucleotides read TGTGCCAGCAGCCCTCAGGGGGCCATCAGTCAGCCCCAGCATTTT.

The chain carries TRBV19 and TRBJ2-3; D is ambiguous. The V and J ends lost 4 bases and 0 bases respectively, with 5 bases between them. Looked up from germline, CDR1 is LNHDA and CDR2 is SQIVND (reference sequence). The CDR3 has 13 amino acids. In DNA form, the CDR3 reads TGTGCCAGTAGTAAAACTAGCACAGATACGCAGTATTTT. Translation: CASSKTSTDTQYF.

This chain uses TRBV7-3 with TRBJ2-3; possibly TRBD1 for D (6 bases). The CDR3 is 14 amino acids. V was clipped by 5 bases and J by 7 bases, with 16 bases between them. Germline CDR1 is SGHTA and CDR2 is FQGTGA. The CDR3 loop reads CASSLGTTPNTQYF. The CDR3 region has the DNA TGTGCCAGCAGCCTAGGGACAACCCCGAATACGCAGTATTTT.

This clonotype was detected ten times or more. The chain has TRBV5-5 and TRBJ1-2, with no clear D. Germline V gene data show CDR1 as SGHKS and CDR2 as YYEKEE (reference sequence). The germline V and J ends were trimmed by 4 bases and 0 bases, with 19 bases remaining between them. There are 17 residues in the CDR3. CDR3 sequence reads: CASSLLPLGGANYGYTF. In DNA, the CDR3 is TGTGCCAGCAGCCTCCTCCCGTTGGGTGGTGCTAACTATGGCTACACCTTC.

This clonotype was seen once. This sequence joins TRBV5-4 and TRBJ1-2; a weak D match, TRBD1 (5 bases). This CDR3 contains 14 residues. Trimming pared 0 bases from V and 4 bases from J, leaving 10 bases between. Per germline, CDR1 SGHNT and CDR2 YYREEE (reference sequence). Here the CDR3 reads CASSLAGGSYGYTF. As DNA, the CDR3 is TGTGCCAGCAGCTTGGCGGGGGGGTCCTATGGCTACACCTTC.

Note on this clonotype: A read error is possible here, since a much larger clone lies one base away. The chain is built from TRBV19 and TRBJ2-1; TRBD1 matches 9 bases. Germline V gives CDR1 LNHDA, CDR2 SQIVND (reference sequence). J gave up 9 bases and V 7 bases, and 10 bases lay outside the gene matches. The CDR3 runs 14 residues. CDR3 amino acids: CASTAGTGWGEQFF. DNA for the CDR3: TGTGCCAGTACCGCCGGGACAGGGTGGGGTGAGCAGTTCTTC. The full variable domain, with the rest looked up from reference TRBV19 and TRBJ2-1, is DGGITQSPKYLFRKEGQNVTLSCEQNLNHDAMYWYRQDPGQGLRLIYYSQIVNDFQKGDIAEGYSVSREKKESFPLTVTSAQKNPTAFYLCASTAGTGWGEQFFGPGTRLTVL.

This chain joins TRBV29-1 and TRBJ2-1; a weak D match, TRBD2 (6 bases). V lost 4 bases and J lost 1, with 11 bases in between. CDR1 is SQVTM, CDR2 ANQGSEA, per germline. The CDR3 runs to 14 residues. The CDR3 loop reads CSVVGGASYNEQFF. In nucleotides, the CDR3 is TGCAGCGTTGTCGGAGGGGCGTCCTACAATGAGCAGTTCTTC.

The V gene is TRBV24-1, the J gene TRBJ2-5; D is perhaps TRBD2 (5 bases). CDR1 KGHDR and CDR2 SFDVKD come from the germline V gene. The CDR3 is 15 residues long. Trimming removed 1 base from V and 5 bases from J, with 13 bases in between. The CDR3 reads CATSDLTADYETQYF. CDR3 nucleotide sequence: TGTGCCACCAGTGATTTAACAGCAGACTACGAGACCCAGTACTTC.